This T cell receptor beta chain was sequenced in a study of T cells in Graves' hyperthyroidism and ophthalmopathy. Looking at the study overall: Peripheral blood was secured at the point of initial diagnosis, before any treatment. Overall study results and limits: A model using 13 V-J features told ophthalmopathy apart from stable hyperthyroidism.

TCR beta CDR3 regions were amplified from RNA transcripts. During a first-round RT-PCR of the TCR CDR3, the HTBI primer set was used. MiXCR, run by TCRdb on the multiplex PCR reads, gives a single entry per CDR3 protein. In the table there are fewer than 350,000 distinct CDR3 sequences, about 21% of which are singletons. Patients aged 18 to 65 had newly diagnosed hyperthyroidism that had lasted under 2 months. Investigators excluded patients with uncontrolled infection, other autoimmune disease, pregnancy or lactation. Notes on this clonotype: Antigen specificity is unknown.

Input material: blood. The receptor's source is a woman aged 45-65 years with Graves' hyperthyroidism.

CDR3 sequence: CASSQDQGRSYGYTF. CDR3 nucleotide sequence: TGTGCCAGCAGCCAAGATCAGGGCAGGTCCTATGGCTACACCTTC. This chain links TRBV3-1 with TRBJ1-2, with D perhaps TRBD1 (5 bases). The CDR3 is 15 residues long. Per the germline V gene, CDR1 is LGHDT and CDR2 is YNNKEL (reference sequence). V lost 0 bases, J lost 4 bases, and 12 bases lay in between. Supplemented by reference TRBV3-1 and TRBJ1-2, the full variable domain reads DTAVSQTPKYLVTQMGNDKSIKCEQNLGHDTMYWYKQDSKKFLKIMFSYNNKELIINETVPNRFSPKSPDKAHLNLHINSLELGDSAVYFCASSQDQGRSYGYTFGSGTRLTVV.